The rows below give T cell receptor beta chains drawn from one sample of a study of blood T cells in healthy people across ages. Each CDR3 protein is one row after TCRdb ran MiXCR on the 5' RACE reads. The repertoire holds some 1.8 million distinct CDR3 sequences, with about two fifths as singletons. The sample was blood. The receptor source for this set is a human donor in good health. CDR3s leave out the opening cysteine and the closing phenylalanine or tryptophan. The D gene is left open where the match is weak.

v_call d_call cdr3_length cdr3_aa
TRBV20-1 NA 11 SVWDRRGETQY
TRBV11-2 NA 15 ASSLGVQGSGNEKLF
TRBV7-8 TRBD2 13 ASSLLRDLSGGQY
TRBV20-1 NA 12 SAEGAAESYGHT
TRBV4-1 NA 16 ASSHQGERGGENTEAF
TRBV7-2 NA 11 ASSRRGGAEAF
TRBV29-1 NA 8 SVGGAWQF
TRBV4-2 NA 12 VSSQAGFQETQY
TRBV16 TRBD1 13 ASSHGTGVYNEQF
TRBV2 NA 13 ASSEVNWTNEKLF
TRBV20-1 NA 12 SAADPTGPDTQY
TRBV28 NA 11 ASTVPQGQPQH
TRBV28 TRBD1 14 ASSLRTGVAKNIQY
TRBV20-1 TRBD2 10 SGASGGYEQF
TRBV20-1 TRBD1 11 SANRGLNYGYT
TRBV6-5 NA 11 ASSYGDTYGYT
TRBV24-1 NA 12 ATSDLANYNEQF
TRBV19 NA 12 ASSMRAANEKLF
TRBV7-9 NA 10 ASSNLGEPQH
TRBV28 NA 12 ASSFSTGSYEQY
TRBV6-1 NA 11 ASSEGLIRPRH
TRBV25-1 NA 17 ASSEYGAGTGFNYNEQF
TRBV28 NA 13 ASGLWPQVAYEQY
TRBV12-3/TRBV12-4 NA 10 ASSLRIPPQH
TRBV12-3/TRBV12-4 NA 10 ASSYGYYGYT
TRBV5-1 TRBD1 12 ASSLRQGSGELF
TRBV7-9 NA 11 ASSSPLNTEAF
TRBV5-6 NA 12 ASSSFGYNQPQH
TRBV6-6 NA 11 ASSYGGQDIQY
TRBV7-2 NA 13 ASSPATRTRETQY
TRBV7-8 NA 13 ASSLVVAPYNEQF
TRBV4-3 NA 13 ASSQDGADRETQY
TRBV29-1 NA 10 SVGEGWQPQH
TRBV13 NA 14 ASSLAPISSYNEQF
TRBV6-6 TRBD1 13 ASYPGQGFNQPQH
TRBV15 TRBD2 14 ATSRDWGTSAGELF
TRBV27 NA 12 ASSRVGSTDTQY
TRBV11-2 TRBD1 13 ASSFSMTGFNEQY
TRBV7-2 NA 16 ASTTDSRGISGSYEQY
TRBV7-2 NA 15 ASSLEVGQGYRSPLH
TRBV4-3 NA 14 ASSQEGSAPQETQY
TRBV5-1 TRBD2 15 ASSLPKLAGGINEQF